One and the same sample provided the 6 T cell receptor beta chains below, sequenced in a study of T cell changes during pregnancy in multiple sclerosis. Using immunoSEQ multiplex PCR, the repertoire was profiled, and TCRdb retains in-frame clones only, with some absent. The table lists roughly 110,000 clones, around 90% of them singletons. Sequencing was performed on peripheral blood, taken before pregnancy. The source is a female donor with multiple sclerosis, enrolled in a pregnancy study.

The rearrangement links TRBV5-1 to TRBJ2-4; 10 nucleotides align to TRBD1. The CDR3 is 20 residues long. Germline CDR1 is SGHRS and CDR2 is YFSETQ. Losses at the gene ends were 0 bases for V and 4 bases for J; bases not matched to a gene: 16. CDR3 loop: CASSLASTGGAEFAKNIQYF. CDR3 nucleotide sequence: TGCGCCAGCAGCTTGGCCTCGACAGGGGGCGCGGAATTTGCTAAAAACATTCAGTACTTC.

Of note for this clone: Other DNA sequences from this sample encode an identical CDR3 as well. The CDR3 reads CASSIAPYSNQPQHF. CDR3 nucleotides: TGTGCCAGTAGTATAGCTCCGTATAGCAATCAGCCCCAGCATTTT. This chain joins TRBV19 and TRBJ1-5; no firm D call. Trimming pared 1 base from V and 0 bases from J, leaving 7 bases between. Germline CDR1 and CDR2: LNHDA and SQIVND (reference sequence). This CDR3 has 15 residues.

This sequence joins TRBV7-8 and TRBJ1-3; D might be TRBD1 (5 bases). This CDR3 region has 20 residues. The V gene's germline CDR1 is SGHVS and CDR2 FQNEAQ. V lost 5 bases and J lost 0, with 26 bases in between. The CDR3 region has the DNA TGTGCCAGCAGCCTGACACGACAGACTCCCTTAACCCCCTCTGGAAACACCATATATTTT. Encoded protein: CASSLTRQTPLTPSGNTIYF.

V and J are TRBV6-1 and TRBJ2-1, with 10 bases aligning to TRBD1. The CDR3 has 15 residues. The V gene end was trimmed by 7 bases and the J gene end by 5 bases; junction bases not matched to a gene: 8. Germline V CDR1 and CDR2: MNHNS, SASEGT. The CDR3 region is CASTGTGENNNEQFF. The CDR3 bases are TGTGCCAGCACCGGGACAGGGGAAAACAACAATGAGCAGTTCTTC.

The rearrangement joins TRBV13 to TRBJ2-6, with TRBD2 as a possible D gene (6 bases). From germline, CDR1 is PRHDT and CDR2 FYEKMQ (reference sequence). This CDR3 has 15 amino acids. V was cut by 3 bases and J by 0 bases, with 6 bases left in between. The DNA of the CDR3 is TGTGCCAGCAGCTTGGGGGGCTCTGGGGCCAACGTCCTGACTTTC. The encoded protein is CASSLGGSGANVLTF.

J is TRBJ1-1 and V is TRBV27; D might be TRBD1 (6 bases). Germline values: CDR1 MNHEY, CDR2 SMNVEV (reference sequence). The V gene lost 6 bases and the J gene lost 2 bases, with 22 bases spanning the gap. CDR3 size: 17 residues. This CDR3 is CASSQTGTSSFNTEAFF. The CDR3 DNA reads TGTGCCAGCAGCCAAACAGGGACATCATCTTTCAACACTGAAGCTTTCTTT.